The clone carrying this T cell receptor beta chain was detected only once. These data belong to a study of T cell responses to AZD1222 COVID-19 vaccine. Pooled samples include second doses given at about 4 or 12 weeks. The germline V gene has CDR1 SGHTA and CDR2 FQGNSA. Trimming stripped 4 bases from V and 9 bases from J, with 12 bases between. This CDR3 has 13 amino acids. TCRdb's copy holds only in-frame clones and misses some; the assay was immunoSEQ multiplex PCR. The sample lists around 120,000 clones, about 88% occurring once. Sample: peripheral blood, taken 28 days after the second AZD1222 dose. The chain uses TRBV7-2 and TRBJ2-2; D ambiguous. The clonotype originates from an adult who received the AZD1222 COVID-19 vaccine. CDR3: CASSSPRNRELFF. In DNA, the CDR3 is TGTGCCAGCAGCTCTCCCCGGAACCGGGAGCTGTTTTTT.